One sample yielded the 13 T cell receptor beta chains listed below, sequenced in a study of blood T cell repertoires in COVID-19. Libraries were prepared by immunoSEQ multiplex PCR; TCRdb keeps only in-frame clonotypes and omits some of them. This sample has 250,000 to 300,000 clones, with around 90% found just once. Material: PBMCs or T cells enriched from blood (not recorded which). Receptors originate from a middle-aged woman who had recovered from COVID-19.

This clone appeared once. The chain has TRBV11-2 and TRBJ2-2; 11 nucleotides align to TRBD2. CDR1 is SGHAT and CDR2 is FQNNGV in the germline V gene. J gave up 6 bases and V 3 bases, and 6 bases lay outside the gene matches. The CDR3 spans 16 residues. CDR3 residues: CASSLTSGVEAGELFF. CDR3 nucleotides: TGTGCCAGCAGCTTGACTAGCGGGGTTGAGGCCGGGGAGCTGTTTTTT.

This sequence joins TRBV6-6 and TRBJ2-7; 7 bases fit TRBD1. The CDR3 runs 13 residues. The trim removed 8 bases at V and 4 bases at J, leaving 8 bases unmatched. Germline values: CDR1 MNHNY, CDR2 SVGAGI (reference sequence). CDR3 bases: TGTGCCAGCTATGACAGGGATTCTTACGAGCAGTACTTC. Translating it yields CASYDRDSYEQYF.

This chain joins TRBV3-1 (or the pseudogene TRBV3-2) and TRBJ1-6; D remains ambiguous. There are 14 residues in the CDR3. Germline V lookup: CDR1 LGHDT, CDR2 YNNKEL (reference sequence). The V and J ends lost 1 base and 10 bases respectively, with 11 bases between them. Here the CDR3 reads CASSQGDGGSPLHF. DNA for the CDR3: TGTGCCAGCAGCCAAGGCGACGGAGGGTCACCCCTCCACTTT.

CDR3 DNA: TGTGCCAGCAGTCGGGACAATAACTATGGCTACACCTTC. Amino acid sequence: CASSRDNNYGYTF. V gene TRBV27 combines with J gene TRBJ1-2; possible D gene TRBD1, 6 bases. Germline CDR1 reads MNHEY; CDR2 reads SMNVEV (reference sequence). CDR3 length: 13 residues. V was cut by 5 bases and J by 1 base, with 8 bases left in between.

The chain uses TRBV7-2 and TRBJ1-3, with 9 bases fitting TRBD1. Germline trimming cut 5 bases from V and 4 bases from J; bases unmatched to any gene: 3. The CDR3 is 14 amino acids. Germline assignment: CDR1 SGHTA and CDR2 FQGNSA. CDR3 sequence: CASSLGTGGNTIYF. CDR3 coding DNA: TGTGCCAGCAGCCTTGGGACAGGGGGAAACACCATATATTTT.

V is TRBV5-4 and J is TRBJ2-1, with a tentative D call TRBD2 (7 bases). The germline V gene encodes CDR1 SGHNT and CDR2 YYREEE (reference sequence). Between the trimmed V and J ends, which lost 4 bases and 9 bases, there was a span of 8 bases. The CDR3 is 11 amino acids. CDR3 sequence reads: CASSRGGEQFF. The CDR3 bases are TGTGCCAGCAGCAGGGGGGGTGAGCAGTTCTTC. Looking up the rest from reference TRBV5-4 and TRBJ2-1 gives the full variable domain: ETGVTQSPTHLIKTRGQQVTLRCSSQSGHNTVSWYQQALGQGPQFIFQYYREEENGRGNFPPRFSGLQFPNYSSELNVNALELDDSALYLCASSRGGEQFFGPGTRLTVL.

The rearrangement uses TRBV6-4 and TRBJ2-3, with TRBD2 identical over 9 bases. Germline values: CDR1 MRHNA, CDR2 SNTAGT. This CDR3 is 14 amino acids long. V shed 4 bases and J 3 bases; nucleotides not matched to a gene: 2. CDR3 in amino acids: CASSVAGATDTQYF. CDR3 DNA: TGTGCCAGCAGTGTAGCGGGGGCAACAGATACGCAGTATTTT.

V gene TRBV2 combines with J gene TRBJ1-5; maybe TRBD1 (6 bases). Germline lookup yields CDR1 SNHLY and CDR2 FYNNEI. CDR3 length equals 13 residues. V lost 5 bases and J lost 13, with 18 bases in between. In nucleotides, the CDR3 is TGTGCCAGCAGTCCGGGACACTTGGTTGGACAGCATTTT. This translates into CASSPGHLVGQHF. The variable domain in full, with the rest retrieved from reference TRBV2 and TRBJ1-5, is EPEVTQTPSHQVTQMGQEVILRCVPISNHLYFYWYRQILGQKVEFLVSFYNNEISEKSEIFDDQFSVERPDGSNFTLKIRSTKLEDSAMYFCASSPGHLVGQHFGDGTRLSIL.

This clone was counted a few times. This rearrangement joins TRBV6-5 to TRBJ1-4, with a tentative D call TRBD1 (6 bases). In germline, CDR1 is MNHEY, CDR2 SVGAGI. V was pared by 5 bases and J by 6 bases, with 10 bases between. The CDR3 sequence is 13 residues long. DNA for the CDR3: TGTGCCAGCAGTAACAGGGCTGATGAAAAACTGTTTTTT. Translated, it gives CASSNRADEKLFF.

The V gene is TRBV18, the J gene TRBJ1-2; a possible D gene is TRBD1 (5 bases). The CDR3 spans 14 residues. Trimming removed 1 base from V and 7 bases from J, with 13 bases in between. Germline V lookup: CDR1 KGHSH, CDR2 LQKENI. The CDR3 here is CASSPRRGGGGYTF. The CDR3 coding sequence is TGTGCCAGCTCACCACGGAGGGGAGGAGGTGGCTACACCTTC.

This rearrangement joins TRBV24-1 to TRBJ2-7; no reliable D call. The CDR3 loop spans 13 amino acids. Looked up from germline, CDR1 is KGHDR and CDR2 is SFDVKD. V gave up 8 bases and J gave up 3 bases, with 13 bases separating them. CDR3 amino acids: CATIGTRSYEQYF. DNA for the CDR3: TGTGCCACCATAGGTACACGGAGCTACGAGCAGTACTTC.

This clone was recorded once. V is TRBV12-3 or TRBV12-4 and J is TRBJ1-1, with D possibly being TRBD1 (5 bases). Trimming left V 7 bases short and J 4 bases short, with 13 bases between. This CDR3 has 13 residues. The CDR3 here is CASTEQGGTEAFF. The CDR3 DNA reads TGTGCCAGCACCGAGCAGGGTGGCACTGAAGCTTTCTTT.

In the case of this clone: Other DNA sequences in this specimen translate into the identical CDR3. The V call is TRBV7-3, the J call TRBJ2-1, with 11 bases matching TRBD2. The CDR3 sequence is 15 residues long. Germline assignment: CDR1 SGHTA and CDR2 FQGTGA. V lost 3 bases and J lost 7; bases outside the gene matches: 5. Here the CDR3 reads CASSLGLAGGNEQFF. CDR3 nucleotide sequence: TGTGCCAGCAGCTTGGGCCTAGCGGGGGGAAATGAGCAGTTCTTC.